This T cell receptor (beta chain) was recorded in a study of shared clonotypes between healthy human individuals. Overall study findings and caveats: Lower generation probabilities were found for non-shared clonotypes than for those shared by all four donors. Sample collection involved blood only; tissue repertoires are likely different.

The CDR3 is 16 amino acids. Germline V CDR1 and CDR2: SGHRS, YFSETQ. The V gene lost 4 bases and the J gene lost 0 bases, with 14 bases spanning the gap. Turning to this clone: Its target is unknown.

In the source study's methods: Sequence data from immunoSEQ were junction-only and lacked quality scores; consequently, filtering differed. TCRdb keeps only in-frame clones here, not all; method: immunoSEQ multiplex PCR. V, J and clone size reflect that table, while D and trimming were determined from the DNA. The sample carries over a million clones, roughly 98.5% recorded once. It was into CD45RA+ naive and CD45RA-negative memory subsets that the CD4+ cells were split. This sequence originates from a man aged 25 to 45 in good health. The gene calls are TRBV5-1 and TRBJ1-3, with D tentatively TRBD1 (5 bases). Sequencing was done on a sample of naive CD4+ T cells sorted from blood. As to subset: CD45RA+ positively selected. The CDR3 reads CASSVQGDHSGNTIYF. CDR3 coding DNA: TGCGCCAGCAGCGTTCAGGGAGACCACTCTGGAAACACCATATATTTT.